The entry below describes one T cell receptor beta chain. It has no known antigen specificity. No base-level quality is on record; no much larger clone is a single base apart. TCRbeta CDR3 regions were amplified from genomic DNA using the immunoSEQ Assay, a bias-controlled multiplex PCR. The original pipeline was this. Nucleated cell counts per sample were estimated from amplification of reference gene primers within the assay. To quantify the absolute abundance of each unique TCRbeta CDR3 rearrangement, sequence reads were collapsed and filtered. For each sample, productive Simpson clonality was calculated as the square root of Simpson's diversity index across productive rearrangements. This is the immuneACCESS table as TCRdb keeps it, with only in-frame sequences that have V and J called. A part of the clones is gone; compared with another copy, unresolved V genes explain less than half, and the rest is unexplained. Clone size and the V and J calls come from that table; the DNA yielded D and trimming. This sample comprises around 300,000 clones, approximately 90% of them detected only once. The ten largest clones capture 2% to 2.5% of the sample.

This entry is derived from a study of blood T cell repertoires in COVID-19 (dated by TCRdb to between 2020 and 2021). Study-level background: Recovered participants in ImmuneRACE Cohort 3 were defined by two consecutive negative NP/OP PCR tests, clearance by a healthcare professional, or resolution of symptoms. Collaborator samples came from the United States, Italy and Spain and covered acute and convalescent phases of COVID-19. The samples were drawn from two sources: the first 160 participants of the ongoing ImmuneRACE study, and 1,000 to 1,500 subjects contributed by 6 global collaborators. A de-identified subject ID, COVID-19 status, age in years and sex were almost always included in the sample metadata. The dataset comprised deeply sampled blood TCRbeta repertoires from subjects exposed to, actively infected with, or recovered from COVID-19. The repertoires were released in a freely available public database intended as a resource for research on the immune response to SARS-CoV-2. HLA class I and class II types, where available, came from metadata supplied by the sample provider rather than from assay-based typing. The material from the prospective study consisted of cDNA or gDNA derived from T cells, B-cell-depleted T cells, or PBMCs. The paper's findings and limits, for the study overall: Clinical and demographic metadata were provided uncurated, with the amount varying by source and participant.

Participants in the prospective study were enrolled through a virtual design, were aged roughly 18 to 100 years, and lived in 24 United States geographic areas. In the prospective study, participants were assigned to cohorts based on the clinical history participants reported in a screening survey and a study questionnaire. In the prospective study, mobile phlebotomists collected whole blood, serum and a nasopharyngeal or oropharyngeal swab from each participant. Over a roughly 2-month period, participants in the prospective study had the option of providing additional blood draws and questionnaires. Before DNA extraction, prospective study blood samples were shipped either frozen or at room temperature. The sequenced sample was PBMCs or T cells enriched from blood (not recorded which). This TCR derives from a woman aged 60-70 years in a cohort exposed to, infected with or recovered from COVID-19 (not recorded which).

CDR3 region: CASSLKGGSTDTQYF. The DNA is as follows: TGTGCCAGCAGCTTAAAGGGAGGCTCCACAGATACGCAGTATTTT. Recombination joined TRBV5-8 with TRBJ2-3; the D gene is perhaps TRBD2, from 6 matching bases. Per the germline V gene, SGHTS is the CDR1 and YDEGEE is the CDR2. The CDR3 runs 15 amino acids, cysteine and phenylalanine included. The sequence is cut down to CDR3 DNA, 45 bases in frame from base 1. The V end loses 2 bases and the J end loses 2 bases, and a stretch of 12 bases separates them.